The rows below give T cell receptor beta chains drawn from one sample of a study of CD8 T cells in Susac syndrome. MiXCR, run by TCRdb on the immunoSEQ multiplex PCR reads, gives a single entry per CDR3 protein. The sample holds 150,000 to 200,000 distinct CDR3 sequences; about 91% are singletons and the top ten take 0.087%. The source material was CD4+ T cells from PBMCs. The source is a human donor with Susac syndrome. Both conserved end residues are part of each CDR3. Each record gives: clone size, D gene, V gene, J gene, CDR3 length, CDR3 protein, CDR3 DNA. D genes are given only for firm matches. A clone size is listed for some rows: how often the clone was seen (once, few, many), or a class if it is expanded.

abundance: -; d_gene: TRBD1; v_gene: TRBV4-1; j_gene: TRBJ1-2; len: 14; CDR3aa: CASSQATGFYGYTF; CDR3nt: TGCGCCAGCAGCCAAGCGACAGGGTTCTATGGCTACACCTTC
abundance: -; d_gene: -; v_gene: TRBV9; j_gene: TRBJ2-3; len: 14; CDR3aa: CANSVAPLGDTQYF; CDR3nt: TGTGCCAACAGCGTAGCCCCCTTGGGGGATACGCAGTATTTT
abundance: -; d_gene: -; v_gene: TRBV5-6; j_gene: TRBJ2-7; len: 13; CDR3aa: CASSAVDGYEQYF; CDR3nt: TGTGCCAGCAGCGCGGTTGACGGCTACGAGCAGTACTTC
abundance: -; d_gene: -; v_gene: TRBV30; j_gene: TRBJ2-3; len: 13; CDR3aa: CAWSLSSTDTQYF; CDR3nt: TGTGCCTGGAGTCTATCTAGCACAGATACGCAGTATTTT
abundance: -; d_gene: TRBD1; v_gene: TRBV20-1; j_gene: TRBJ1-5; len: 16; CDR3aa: CSARTSGGLNNQPQHF; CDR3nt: TGCAGTGCTAGAACCTCAGGGGGCCTGAACAATCAGCCCCAGCATTTT
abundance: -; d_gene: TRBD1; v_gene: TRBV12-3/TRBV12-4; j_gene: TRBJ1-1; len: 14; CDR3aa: CASSRDSMNTEAFF; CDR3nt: TGTGCCAGCAGCCGGGACAGTATGAACACTGAAGCTTTCTTT
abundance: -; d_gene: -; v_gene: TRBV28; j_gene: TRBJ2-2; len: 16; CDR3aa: CASSLPGGSNTGELFF; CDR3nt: TGTGCCAGCAGTTTACCCGGCGGGTCGAACACCGGGGAGCTGTTTTTT
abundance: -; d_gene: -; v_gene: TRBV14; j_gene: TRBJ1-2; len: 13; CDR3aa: CASSQNRGYGYTF; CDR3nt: TGTGCCAGCAGCCAAAACCGGGGGTATGGCTACACCTTC
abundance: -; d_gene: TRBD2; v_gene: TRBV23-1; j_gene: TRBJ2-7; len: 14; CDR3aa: CASNTSGGCYEQYF; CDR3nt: TGCGCCAGCAACACTAGCGGGGGGTGCTACGAGCAGTACTTC
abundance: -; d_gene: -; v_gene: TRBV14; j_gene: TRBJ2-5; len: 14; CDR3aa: CASSQDVFWKTQYF; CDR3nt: TGTGCCAGCAGCCAAGACGTTTTCTGGAAGACCCAGTACTTC
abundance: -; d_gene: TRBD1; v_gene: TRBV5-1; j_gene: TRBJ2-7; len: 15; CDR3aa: CASSKPGQGAYEQYF; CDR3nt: TGCGCCAGCAGCAAGCCGGGACAGGGGGCCTACGAGCAGTACTTC
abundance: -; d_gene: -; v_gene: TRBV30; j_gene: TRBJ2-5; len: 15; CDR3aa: CAWTHGGRHQETQYF; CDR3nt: TGTGCCTGGACCCACGGAGGCAGGCACCAAGAGACCCAGTACTTC
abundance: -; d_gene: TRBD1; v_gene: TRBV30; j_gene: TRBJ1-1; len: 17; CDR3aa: CAWSPVDRGRANTEAFF; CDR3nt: TGTGCCTGGAGCCCAGTTGACAGGGGGAGGGCGAACACTGAAGCTTTCTTT
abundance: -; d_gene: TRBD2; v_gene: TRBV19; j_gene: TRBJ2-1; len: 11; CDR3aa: CASSRTGLPFF; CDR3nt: TGTGCCAGTAGTCGGACGGGACTACCGTTCTTC
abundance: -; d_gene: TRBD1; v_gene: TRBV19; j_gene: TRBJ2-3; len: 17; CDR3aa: CASSPRDRRTSTDTQYF; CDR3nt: TGTGCCAGTAGTCCCCGGGACAGGAGAACTAGCACAGATACGCAGTATTTT
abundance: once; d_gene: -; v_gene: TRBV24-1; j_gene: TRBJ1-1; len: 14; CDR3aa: CATSADRLNTEAFF; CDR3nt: TGTGCCACCAGTGCCGACAGGCTGAACACTGAAGCTTTCTTT
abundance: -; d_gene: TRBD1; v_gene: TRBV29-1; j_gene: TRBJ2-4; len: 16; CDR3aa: CSVEVDRGLVKNIQYF; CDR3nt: TGCAGCGTGGAGGTAGACAGGGGGCTCGTCAAAAACATTCAGTACTTC
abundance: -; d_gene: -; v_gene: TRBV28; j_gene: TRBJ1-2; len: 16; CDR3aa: CASSLVGGAGGLGYTF; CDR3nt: TGTGCCAGCAGTTTAGTCGGAGGCGCCGGGGGATTGGGCTACACCTTC
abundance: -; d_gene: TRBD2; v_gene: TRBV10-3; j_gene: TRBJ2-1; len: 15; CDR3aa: CAISEASGGYNEQFF; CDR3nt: TGTGCCATCAGTGAGGCTAGCGGGGGCTACAATGAGCAGTTCTTC
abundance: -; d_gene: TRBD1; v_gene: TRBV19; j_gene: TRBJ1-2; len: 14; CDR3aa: CASHPADRAYGYTF; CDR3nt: TGTGCCAGTCACCCCGCTGACAGGGCCTATGGCTACACCTTC
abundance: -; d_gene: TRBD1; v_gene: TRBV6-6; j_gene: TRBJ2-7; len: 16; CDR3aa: CASRASGTGGVYEQYF; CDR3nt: TGTGCCAGCAGAGCCTCCGGGACAGGGGGCGTCTACGAGCAGTACTTC
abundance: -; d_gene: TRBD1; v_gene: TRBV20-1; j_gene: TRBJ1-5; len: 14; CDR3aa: CSAIPDRAGQPQHF; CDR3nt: TGCAGTGCTATTCCGGACAGGGCGGGTCAGCCCCAGCATTTT
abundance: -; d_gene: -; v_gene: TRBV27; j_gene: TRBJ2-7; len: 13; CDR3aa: CASGTFPSYEQYF; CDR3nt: TGTGCCTCTGGGACCTTCCCTTCCTACGAGCAGTACTTC
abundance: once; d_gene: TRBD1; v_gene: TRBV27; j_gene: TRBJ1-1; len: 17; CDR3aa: CASSSPGTGAMNTEAFF; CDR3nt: TGTGCCAGCAGTTCCCCCGGGACAGGGGCTATGAACACTGAAGCTTTCTTT
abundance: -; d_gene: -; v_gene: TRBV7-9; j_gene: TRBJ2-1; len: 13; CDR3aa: CASSKNPVNEQFF; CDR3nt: TGTGCCAGCAGCAAGAATCCGGTGAATGAGCAGTTCTTC
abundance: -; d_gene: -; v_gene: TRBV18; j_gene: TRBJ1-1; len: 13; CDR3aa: CASSPPGNTEAFF; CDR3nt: TGTGCCAGCTCACCACCCGGGAACACTGAAGCTTTCTTT
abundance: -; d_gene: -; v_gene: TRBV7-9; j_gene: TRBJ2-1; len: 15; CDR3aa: CASSIPDSRFNEQFF; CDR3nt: TGTGCCAGCAGCATACCGGACAGCCGTTTCAATGAGCAGTTCTTC
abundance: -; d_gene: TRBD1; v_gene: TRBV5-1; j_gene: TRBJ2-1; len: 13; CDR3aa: CASSRDRVNEQFF; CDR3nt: TGCGCCAGCAGCCGGGACAGGGTCAATGAGCAGTTCTTC
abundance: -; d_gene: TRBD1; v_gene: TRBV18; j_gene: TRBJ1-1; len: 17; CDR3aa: CASSPPVQTGAHTEAFF; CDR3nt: TGTGCCAGCTCACCACCTGTTCAGACAGGGGCCCACACTGAAGCTTTCTTT
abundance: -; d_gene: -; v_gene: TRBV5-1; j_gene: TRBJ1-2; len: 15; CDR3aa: CASSLEPGKLHGYTF; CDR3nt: TGCGCCAGCAGCTTGGAGCCAGGGAAGCTCCATGGCTACACCTTC
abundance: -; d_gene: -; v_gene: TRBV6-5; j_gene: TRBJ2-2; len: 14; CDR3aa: CASRRDGFTGELFF; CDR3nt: TGTGCCAGCAGACGGGACGGATTCACCGGGGAGCTGTTTTTT
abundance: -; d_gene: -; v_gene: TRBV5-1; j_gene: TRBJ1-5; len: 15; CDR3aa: CASSLGEHSNQPQHF; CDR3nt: TGCGCCAGCAGCTTGGGCGAACATAGCAATCAGCCCCAGCATTTT